A single sample gave rise to the 26 T cell receptor beta chains below, sequenced in a study of blood T cell repertoires in COVID-19. Some clones are missing from TCRdb's copy, which holds only in-frame ones; the method was immunoSEQ multiplex PCR. The sample yields about 220,000 clones, around nine tenths seen once. Material: PBMCs or T cells enriched from blood (not recorded which). These receptors came from a woman aged 45-65 years with acute COVID-19.

The genes are TRBV7-3 and TRBJ1-1; TRBD1 agrees at 10 bases. Germline values: CDR1 SGHTA, CDR2 FQGTGA. V shed 5 bases and J 5 bases; nucleotides not matched to a gene: 5. The CDR3 length is 14 residues. The CDR3 DNA follows: TGTGCCAGCAGCCTGGGACAGGGGAAGACTGAAGCTTTCTTT. Translation: CASSLGQGKTEAFF.

CDR3 sequence: CASSPRTGPYEQYF. As DNA, the CDR3 is TGTGCCAGCAGTCCGCGGACAGGGCCCTACGAGCAGTACTTC. This chain connects TRBV27 to TRBJ2-7; 8 bases are a match to TRBD1. The junction had 5 bases not matched to a gene; V was cut back by 5 bases and J by 2 bases. Germline CDR1 reads MNHEY; CDR2 reads SMNVEV (reference sequence). The length of the CDR3 is 14 residues.

This chain joins TRBV27 and TRBJ2-1, with 8 bases aligning to TRBD1. Germline V gene data show CDR1 as MNHEY and CDR2 as SMNVEV (reference sequence). V lost 7 bases to trimming and J lost 5 bases; unmatched junction nucleotides: 19. CDR3 size: 18 residues. CDR3: CASTFQGAGRQRNNEQFF. CDR3 nucleotides: TGTGCCAGCACCTTTCAGGGGGCCGGACGCCAGAGAAACAATGAGCAGTTCTTC.

The V call is TRBV7-3, the J call TRBJ2-1, with 13 bases lining up with TRBD2. With V trimmed by 5 bases and J by 0 bases, 10 bases remained unmatched. This CDR3 is 19 amino acids long. Per the germline V gene, CDR1 is SGHTA and CDR2 is FQGTGA. The CDR3 protein is CASSVTGTSGISSYNEQFF. The CDR3 DNA follows: TGTGCCAGCAGCGTTACCGGGACTAGCGGGATTAGCTCCTACAATGAGCAGTTCTTC.

In its sample, this clone was seen once. The chain has TRBV18 and TRBJ2-1, with 10 positions matching TRBD1. Looked up from germline, CDR1 is KGHSH and CDR2 is LQKENI. The V and J ends lost 1 base and 9 bases, in that order; junction bases with no gene match: 12. The CDR3 runs to 17 residues. CDR3 region: CASSPRTRGTGATEQFF. The CDR3 nucleotides are TGTGCCAGCTCACCACGTACCAGAGGGACAGGGGCTACTGAGCAGTTCTTC.

The V call is TRBV5-1, the J call TRBJ1-4; no clear D. Between the trimmed V and J ends, which lost 0 bases and 4 bases, there was a span of 4 bases. Germline CDR1 is SGHRS and CDR2 is YFSETQ. The CDR3 covers 13 residues. The CDR3 spells CASSLGDNEKLFF. DNA of the CDR3: TGCGCCAGCAGCTTGGGCGATAATGAAAAACTGTTTTTT. The entire variable domain, with the rest obtained from reference TRBV5-1 and TRBJ1-4, is as follows: KAGVTQTPRYLIKTRGQQVTLSCSPISGHRSVSWYQQTPGQGLQFLFEYFSETQRNKGNFPGRFSGRQFSNSRSEMNVSTLELGDSALYLCASSLGDNEKLFFGSGTQLSVL.

The sample holds one count of this clone. The chain carries TRBV11-2 and TRBJ1-4; D may be TRBD1 (6 bases). V gave up 5 bases and J gave up 11 bases, with 12 bases separating them. CDR3 length: 12 amino acids. Per germline, CDR1 SGHAT and CDR2 FQNNGV. CDR3: CASSHGQGKLFF. In DNA form, the CDR3 reads TGTGCCAGCAGCCATGGGCAGGGGAAACTGTTTTTT.

The chain employs TRBV6-1 and TRBJ1-5; D is unresolved. The CDR3 runs to 15 residues. Trimming shortened V by 2 bases and J by 5 bases, and 13 bases separated the two germline ends. Germline V CDR1 and CDR2: MNHNS, SASEGT. The CDR3 coding sequence is TGTGCCAGCAGTGAACAGGTAGTCCTTTATCAGCCCCAGCATTTT. This translates into CASSEQVVLYQPQHF.

The chain has TRBV18 and TRBJ2-1; 10 nucleotides line up with TRBD2. CDR3 length: 19 residues. Germline V gene lookup returns CDR1 KGHSH and CDR2 LQKENI. The J segment lost 5 bases and the V segment lost 4 bases, leaving 17 bases of the junction unmatched. The CDR3 DNA reads as TGTGCCAGCTCACTTCGGCTAGCGGGAGTAGATGGTGGCCACAATGAGCAGTTCTTC. Translated, it gives CASSLRLAGVDGGHNEQFF. Looking up the rest from reference TRBV18 and TRBJ2-1 gives the full variable domain: NAGVMQNPRHLVRRRGQEARLRCSPMKGHSHVYWYRQLPEEGLKFMVYLQKENIIDESGMPKERFSAEFPKEGPSILRIQQVVRGDSAAYFCASSLRLAGVDGGHNEQFFGPGTRLTVL.

This chain uses TRBV19 with TRBJ2-1, with TRBD1 matching 11 bases. The length of the CDR3 is 15 residues. Germline V gene lookup returns CDR1 LNHDA and CDR2 SQIVND (reference sequence). The J segment lost 6 bases and the V segment lost 3 bases, leaving 4 bases of the junction unmatched. For the CDR3, the DNA is TGTGCCAGTAGTATTGGACAGGGGGCTGGCAATGAGCAGTTCTTC. Translating it yields CASSIGQGAGNEQFF.

The chain carries TRBV28 and TRBJ2-6, with D perhaps matching TRBD2 (5 bases). CDR1 and CDR2 from the germline V gene are MDHEN and SYDVKM. Trimming shortened V by 5 bases and J by 0 bases, and 8 bases separated the two germline ends. CDR3 size: 15 residues. CDR3 nucleotide sequence: TGTGCCAGCAGTCCTGACTACTCTGGGGCCAACGTCCTGACTTTC. Amino acids: CASSPDYSGANVLTF.

This clone showed up just a few times. The chain joins TRBV6-5 to TRBJ2-7; 8 bases match TRBD1. V shed 5 bases and J 3 bases; nucleotides not matched to a gene: 6. CDR1 and CDR2 from the germline V gene are MNHEY and SVGAGI. The CDR3 is 14 amino acids. CDR3 protein: CASSPVDRVYEQYF. CDR3 in DNA: TGTGCCAGCAGTCCCGTGGACAGGGTCTACGAGCAGTACTTC.

The chain links TRBV5-1 to TRBJ2-7; 9 positions agree with TRBD1. Germline V gene sequence: CDR1 SGHRS, CDR2 YFSETQ. The V and J ends lost 4 bases and 1 base, in that order; junction bases with no gene match: 3. The CDR3 sequence is 14 residues long. The CDR3 protein is CASSLGQGSYEQYF. The CDR3, as DNA: TGCGCCAGCAGCCTGGGACAGGGTTCCTACGAGCAGTACTTC.

This clone appeared once. The CDR3, as DNA: TGTGCCAGCAGCTTAGATCCTAGCGGGAGCACAGATACGCAGTATTTT. Protein sequence: CASSLDPSGSTDTQYF. The chain recombines TRBV7-8 with TRBJ2-3; 8 bases are shared with TRBD2. The V and J ends lost 1 base and 0 bases, in that order; junction bases with no gene match: 3. The CDR3 covers 16 residues. Germline-derived CDR1 and CDR2 are SGHVS and FQNEAQ.

The chain uses TRBV19 and TRBJ1-5; D gene unclear. The CDR3 runs to 16 residues. Germline CDR1 is LNHDA and CDR2 is SQIVND (reference sequence). V was cut by 3 bases and J by 5 bases, with 17 bases left in between. CDR3 coding DNA: TGTGCCAGTAGTATCCGATCCACACTAGCGGATCAGCCCCAGCATTTT. Translating it yields CASSIRSTLADQPQHF.

This chain joins TRBV25-1 and TRBJ2-3; TRBD2 agrees at 8 bases. The CDR3 has 16 residues. J lost 4 bases, V lost 5 bases, and 11 bases had no gene match. The germline V gene has CDR1 MGHDK and CDR2 SYGVNS. DNA for the CDR3: TGTGCCAGCAGTTCACCGCGGGAGGAGGGGTCAGATACGCAGTATTTT. Translating gives CASSSPREEGSDTQYF. Full variable domain (missing parts from reference TRBV25-1 and TRBJ2-3): EADIYQTPRYLVIGTGKKITLECSQTMGHDKMYWYQQDPGMELHLIHYSYGVNSTEKGDLSSESTVSRIRTEHFPLTLESARPSHTSQYLCASSSPREEGSDTQYFGPGTRLTVL.

The rearrangement uses TRBV6-5 and TRBJ1-4; D may be TRBD1 (5 bases). The CDR3 is made up of 13 amino acids. V lost 5 bases, J lost 5 bases, and 9 bases lay in between. Germline CDR1 reads MNHEY; CDR2 reads SVGAGI. The DNA for the CDR3 is TGTGCCAGCAGTATGGGGGGAAATGAAAAACTGTTTTTT. It yields the protein CASSMGGNEKLFF.

This chain joins TRBV28 and TRBJ1-2, with TRBD1 identical over 9 bases. Germline assignment: CDR1 MDHEN and CDR2 SYDVKM. The CDR3 is made up of 15 amino acids. V trimming: 5 bases; J trimming: 5 bases; junction bases outside the gene matches: 9. The CDR3 bases are TGTGCCAGCAGTCCGGACAGGGGAGTAGAATATGGCTACACCTTC. As protein: CASSPDRGVEYGYTF.

This chain connects TRBV3-1 (or the pseudogene TRBV3-2) to TRBJ1-2, with no clear D. This CDR3 region has 13 residues. Germline assignment: CDR1 LGHDT and CDR2 YNNKEL (reference sequence). Trimming removed 3 bases from V and 7 bases from J, with 12 bases in between. The CDR3 sequence is CASSHRGNGGYTF. CDR3 nucleotides: TGTGCCAGCAGCCATAGAGGGAACGGTGGCTACACCTTC.

The CDR3 reads CASSPEGAGNTIYF. Here the CDR3 DNA reads TGCGCCAGCAGCCCTGAGGGGGCAGGAAACACCATATATTTT. This chain links TRBV4-1 with TRBJ1-3; 7 positions match TRBD1. V shed 4 bases and J 4 bases; nucleotides not matched to a gene: 4. The germline gives CDR1 MGHRA, CDR2 YSYEKL. The CDR3 is made up of 14 amino acids.

A few counts support this clone. The CDR3 sequence: CASSLGPVANTEAFF. The CDR3 nucleotides are TGTGCCAGCAGCTTAGGGCCAGTTGCGAACACTGAAGCTTTCTTT. The chain couples TRBV7-2 to TRBJ1-1, with no clear D. Looked up from germline, CDR1 is SGHTA and CDR2 is FQGNSA. This CDR3 has 15 residues. V lost 1 base to trimming and J lost 1 base, with 10 bases between them.

CDR3 sequence reads: CASSLRAGSPHGYTF. The CDR3 DNA is TGTGCCAGCAGTTTAAGGGCAGGGTCACCCCATGGCTACACCTTC. The rearrangement uses TRBV27 and TRBJ1-2; maybe TRBD1 (5 bases). The CDR3 length is 15 residues. CDR1 and CDR2 (germline): MNHEY, SMNVEV (reference sequence). V was shortened by 2 bases and J by 6 bases, with 16 bases between the two germline ends.

V usage is TRBV27 and J usage is TRBJ2-3; tentative D call: TRBD1 (5 bases). CDR3 size: 15 residues. Per the germline V gene, CDR1 is MNHEY and CDR2 is SMNVEV (reference sequence). Between the trimmed V and J ends, which lost 3 bases and 3 bases, there was a span of 13 bases. The CDR3 region is CASSFPGQGTDTQYF. The CDR3 nucleotides read TGTGCCAGCAGTTTTCCAGGACAAGGAACAGATACGCAGTATTTT.

J is TRBJ2-1 and V is TRBV5-1, with 8 positions matching TRBD2. The CDR3 contains 15 residues. From germline, CDR1 is SGHRS and CDR2 YFSETQ. Germline trimming cut 2 bases from V and 5 bases from J; bases unmatched to any gene: 6. The DNA for the CDR3 is TGCGCCAGCAGCTTTGTACTAGCGGCTAACAATGAGCAGTTCTTC. Protein sequence: CASSFVLAANNEQFF.

V is TRBV16 and J is TRBJ1-2; 7 bases align to TRBD1. The ends lost 2 bases at V and 8 bases at J; junction bases unmatched: 8. Germline V gives CDR1 KGHSY, CDR2 FQNENV. This CDR3 has 14 amino acids. The CDR3 sequence: CASSQPRQGRGYTF. CDR3 DNA: TGTGCCAGCAGCCAACCTCGACAGGGAAGGGGCTACACCTTC. The full variable domain, in which reference TRBV16 and TRBJ1-2 provide the parts outside the CDR3, is GEEVAQTPKHLVRGEGQKAKLYCAPIKGHSYVFWYQQVLKNEFKFLISFQNENVFDETGMPKERFSAKCLPNSPCSLEIQATKLEDSAVYFCASSQPRQGRGYTFGSGTRLTVV.

The chain employs TRBV6-2 or TRBV6-3 and TRBJ2-7, with D maybe TRBD2 (6 bases). In germline, CDR1 is MNHEY, CDR2 SVGEGT. The CDR3 extends over 13 amino acids. Trimming stripped 5 bases from V and 2 bases from J, with 10 bases between. CDR3 DNA: TGTGCCAGCAGTCGGGACTTGGCCTACGAGCAGTACTTC. It translates to CASSRDLAYEQYF.